These 8 T cell receptor beta chains came from one sample sequenced in a study of cytomegalovirus exposure and HLA in healthy donors. The PCR was carried out with 60 Vbeta primers and 13 Jbeta primers. Profiled with immunoSEQ multiplex PCR; TCRdb holds only in-frame clones, not every one. Seen here are roughly 150,000 clones, roughly four fifths observed once, and the top ten hold approximately 6%. Sequenced: PBMCs. The receptors come from a man under 40 in good health and CMV-seropositive.

The chain uses TRBV10-2 and TRBJ2-7; tentatively, D is TRBD2 (5 bases). CDR3 length equals 15 residues. V lost 6 bases and J lost 4, with 19 bases in between. Germline CDR1 is WSHSY and CDR2 is SAAADI. The CDR3 sequence: CASREANGLAYEQYF. The CDR3 DNA follows: TGCGCCAGCAGGGAGGCCAATGGACTTGCGTACGAGCAGTACTTC.

The genes are TRBV28 and TRBJ2-7; 12 bases are a match to TRBD1. Unmatched junction bases numbered 6, after V lost 3 bases and J lost 3 bases. The CDR3 consists of 16 residues. Per germline, CDR1 MDHEN and CDR2 SYDVKM. The CDR3 DNA sequence: TGTGCCAGCAGTTTGGGGGGACAGGGGGCCTACTACGAGCAGTACTTC. Protein sequence: CASSLGGQGAYYEQYF.

The chain employs TRBV6-1 and TRBJ2-5; 9 bases are shared with TRBD2. Germline CDR1 and CDR2: MNHNS and SASEGT. The CDR3 loop spans 14 amino acids. V was clipped by 4 bases and J by 7 bases; unmatched bases: 7. In nucleotides, the CDR3 is TGTGCCAGCAGTGGGACTAGCGCGTGGAGGACCCAGTACTTC. It specifies CASSGTSAWRTQYF.

V and J are TRBV11-2 and TRBJ2-2; 7 bases fit TRBD2. Looked up from germline, CDR1 is SGHAT and CDR2 is FQNNGV. The CDR3 length is 15 residues. Germline trimming cut 5 bases from V and 4 bases from J; bases unmatched to any gene: 7. CDR3 DNA: TGTGCCAGCAGCCCGGGACTATCGGGCACCGGGGAGCTGTTTTTT. Translated, it gives CASSPGLSGTGELFF.

This clone was observed a few times. This chain connects TRBV21-1 to TRBJ1-1. TRBV21-1 is noted as a pseudogene. This CDR3 is built from 11 residues. The CDR3 DNA sequence: TGTGCCAGCCCACCGGGCACTGAAGCTTTCTTT. This translates into CASPPGTEAFF.

The DNA of the CDR3 is TGTGCCAGCACCAACAAGGGGACAGGGAGATACGAGCAGTACTTC. This codes for CASTNKGTGRYEQYF. The chain joins TRBV25-1 to TRBJ2-7, with TRBD1 matching 9 bases. The CDR3 runs 15 residues. V shed 7 bases, J shed 4 bases, and the junction held 11 bases outside the gene matches. From germline, CDR1 is MGHDK and CDR2 SYGVNS.

This clone showed up just once. The CDR3 region has the DNA TGCGCCAGCAGCTTGTTTGGTGGCCATGAGCAGTTCTTC. Translation: CASSLFGGHEQFF. This chain uses TRBV5-1 with TRBJ2-1; D is undetermined. Per germline, CDR1 SGHRS and CDR2 YFSETQ. The germline V and J ends were trimmed by 1 base and 8 bases, with 10 bases remaining between them. The CDR3 extends over 13 amino acids. Together with reference TRBV5-1 and TRBJ2-1, the CDR3 gives the full variable domain: KAGVTQTPRYLIKTRGQQVTLSCSPISGHRSVSWYQQTPGQGLQFLFEYFSETQRNKGNFPGRFSGRQFSNSRSEMNVSTLELGDSALYLCASSLFGGHEQFFGPGTRLTVL.

The V and J genes are TRBV15 and TRBJ2-1; a possible D gene is TRBD1 (5 bases). The CDR3 sequence is 16 residues long. The V end lost 3 bases, the J end lost 0 bases, and 12 bases lay between the germline ends. Germline V gene sequence: CDR1 LNHNV, CDR2 YYDKDF (reference sequence). The DNA of the CDR3 is TGTGCCACCAGCAGCTCCAGGGCGAGCTCCTACAATGAGCAGTTCTTC. Translated: CATSSSRASSYNEQFF. Filled out from reference TRBV15 and TRBJ2-1, the complete variable domain reads DAMVIQNPRYQVTQFGKPVTLSCSQTLNHNVMYWYQQKSSQAPKLLFHYYDKDFNNEADTPDNFQSRRPNTSFCFLDIRSPGLGDTAMYLCATSSSRASSYNEQFFGPGTRLTVL.